A selection of T cell receptor beta chains follows, all from one sample in a study of T cells after yellow fever vaccination. From the 5' RACE reads, TCRdb called clonotypes with MiXCR, one entry per CDR3 protein. The data contain 100,000 or so distinct CDR3 sequences, more than 7.5% of them singletons. This sample comprised CD8+ T cells not binding an NS4B(214-222) dextramer, sorted from PBMCs, obtained about 2 weeks after the first yellow fever vaccination. Receptor source: a man aged 18-30 years who received the YFV17D yellow fever vaccine. The CDR3 runs from the conserved cysteine through the conserved F or W. A D gene is named only where the DNA matches it firmly. Where a row states a size, it is once, few, many or the class of an expanded clone; other rows omit it.

J | V | D | size | CDR3 | DNA
TRBJ2-2 | TRBV20-1 | . | few | CSASYITGELFF | TGCAGTGCTAGTTACATCACCGGGGAGCTGTTTTTT
TRBJ1-2 | TRBV27 | . | few | CASSLRANYGYTF | TGTGCCAGCAGTTTACGAGCTAACTATGGCTACACCTTC
TRBJ1-1 | TRBV4-1 | . | many | CASSQPNTEAFF | TGCGCCAGCAGCCAGCCGAACACTGAAGCTTTCTTT
TRBJ2-2 | TRBV20-1 | . | few | CSAPSDYSPNTGELFF | TGCAGTGCTCCCTCGGACTATTCCCCGAACACCGGGGAGCTGTTTTTT
TRBJ2-3 | TRBV5-1 | . | few | CASSPVQGISTDTQYF | TGCGCCAGCAGCCCGGTACAGGGAATTAGCACAGATACGCAGTATTTT
TRBJ2-5 | TRBV7-9 | . | . | CASSHPPGEVQETQYF | TGTGCCAGCAGCCACCCGCCGGGAGAGGTCCAAGAGACCCAGTACTTC
TRBJ2-7 | TRBV29-1 | TRBD1 | many | CSAGQGQRMYF | TGCAGCGCGGGACAGGGCCAACGGATGTACTTC
TRBJ1-2 | TRBV20-1 | . | . | CSARIPYGYTF | TGCAGTGCTAGAATTCCGTATGGCTACACCTTC
TRBJ2-1 | TRBV6-5 | TRBD1 | few | CASSSGTGNEQFF | TGTGCCAGCAGTTCCGGGACAGGGAATGAGCAGTTCTTC
TRBJ2-3 | TRBV19 | . | . | CASSMGQTDTQYF | TGTGCCAGTAGTATGGGGCAGACAGATACGCAGTATTTT
TRBJ2-3 | TRBV9 | . | . | CASSVERDTQYF | TGTGCCAGCAGCGTAGAGAGAGATACGCAGTATTTT
TRBJ2-3 | TRBV4-1 | TRBD2 | few | CASSQDSSGGTDTQYF | TGCGCCAGCAGCCAAGACTCTAGCGGGGGAACAGATACGCAGTATTTT
TRBJ1-1 | TRBV5-1 | . | few | CASSRGWTGQIMNTEAFF | TGCGCCAGCTCGAGGGGCTGGACGGGCCAAATAATGAACACTGAAGCTTTCTTT
TRBJ2-2 | TRBV29-1 | . | many | CSVEEVGRDTGELFF | TGCAGCGTTGAAGAAGTGGGGCGAGACACCGGGGAGCTGTTTTTT
TRBJ1-6 | TRBV19 | . | . | CASSLTMAGNSPLHF | TGTGCCAGTAGTTTAACTATGGCGGGTAATTCACCCCTCCACTTT
TRBJ2-1 | TRBV4-1 | TRBD2 | . | CASSQEVGTIYNEQFF | TGCGCCAGCAGCCAAGAAGTAGGGACTATTTACAATGAGCAGTTCTTC
TRBJ2-3 | TRBV21-1 | . | . | CASSPRTGMSTDTQYF | TGTGCCAGCAGCCCCCGGACAGGGATGAGCACAGATACGCAGTATTTT
TRBJ1-5 | TRBV6-5 | . | . | CSSSYSQGGNQPQHF | TGTTCCAGCAGTTACTCCCAGGGAGGTAATCAGCCCCAGCATTTT
TRBJ1-1 | TRBV6-6 | . | few | CASSPGGTVEAFF | TGTGCCAGCAGCCCGGGGGGTACGGTTGAAGCTTTCTTT
TRBJ2-1 | TRBV18 | . | few | CASSRGGPWNEQFF | TGTGCCAGCTCACGGGGGGGGCCGTGGAATGAGCAGTTCTTC
TRBJ1-4 | TRBV15 | . | many | CATSGGGGSDEKLFF | TGTGCCACCAGCGGCGGCGGCGGGAGCGATGAAAAACTGTTTTTT
TRBJ2-1 | TRBV24-1 | . | . | CATSDGTYYNEQFF | TGTGCCACCAGTGATGGGACTTACTACAATGAGCAGTTCTTC
TRBJ1-1 | TRBV4-1 | . | few | CASSRNMNTEAFF | TGCGCCAGCAGCCGGAACATGAACACTGAAGCTTTCTTT
TRBJ2-3 | TRBV7-9 | . | . | CASSPTTASADTQYF | TGTGCCAGCAGCCCAACTACGGCTAGTGCGGATACGCAGTATTTT